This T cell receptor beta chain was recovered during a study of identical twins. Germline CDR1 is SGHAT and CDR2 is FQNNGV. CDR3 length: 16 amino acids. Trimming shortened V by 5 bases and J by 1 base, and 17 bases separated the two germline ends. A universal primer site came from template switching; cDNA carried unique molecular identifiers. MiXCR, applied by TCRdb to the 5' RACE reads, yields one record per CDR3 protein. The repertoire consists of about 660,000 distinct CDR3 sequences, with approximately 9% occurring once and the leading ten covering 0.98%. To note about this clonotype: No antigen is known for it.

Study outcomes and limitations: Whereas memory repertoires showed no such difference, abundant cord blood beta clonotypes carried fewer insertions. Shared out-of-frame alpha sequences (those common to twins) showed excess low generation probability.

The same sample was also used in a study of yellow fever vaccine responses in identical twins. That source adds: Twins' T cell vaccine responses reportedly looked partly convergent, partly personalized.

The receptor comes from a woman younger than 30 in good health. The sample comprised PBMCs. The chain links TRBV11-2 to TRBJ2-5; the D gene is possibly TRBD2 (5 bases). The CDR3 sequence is CASSPTRKAPQETQYF. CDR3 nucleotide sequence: TGTGCCAGCAGCCCTACTAGGAAGGCCCCCCAAGAGACCCAGTACTTC.